This T cell receptor (beta chain) was sequenced during a study of T cells in tuberculosis. The method was immunoSEQ multiplex PCR; TCRdb's version includes in-frame clones alone and lacks a portion of them. The profile covers some 40,000 clones, with around 95% appearing a single time and roughly 3.5% taken by the ten largest. CDR3 length equals 18 residues. CDR1 is LNHDA, CDR2 SQIVND, per germline (reference sequence). V lost 3 bases, J lost 1 base, and 16 bases lay in between. V and J are TRBV19 and TRBJ2-6; a possible D gene is TRBD1 (5 bases). The receptor's source is a donor aged 10-29 years with latent tuberculosis or without tuberculosis infection. Sequencing was carried out using PBMCs. The CDR3 DNA is TGTGCCAGTAGTATGTCCTACAGGTTAGGATCTGGGGCCAACGTCCTGACTTTC. This sequence encodes CASSMSYRLGSGANVLTF.